What follows are 6 T cell receptor beta chains derived from one specimen sequenced in a study of shared clonotypes between healthy human individuals (dated by TCRdb to the early 2020s). Library method: the immunoSEQ multiplex PCR assay. TCRdb's version of the immuneACCESS table is confined to in-frame rearrangements and falls short of the full clone set. An unresolved V gene accounts for under half of the shortfall where checked; the remainder is of unknown origin. The sample yields about a million clones; 60% to 85% were counted once. The ten top clones hold 0.89% of the sample. Sequenced: memory CD4+ T cells from PBMCs. Taken with the paper, the label for cell subset or site translates to: CD45RA-negative fraction. Every receptor here comes from a man aged 18 to 35 in good health. Some clones in this sample may be carry-over from other donors' samples.

The V call is TRBV7-9, the J call TRBJ1-1; tentatively, D is TRBD1 (6 bases). V lost 4 bases, J lost 1 base, and 13 bases lay in between. CDR1 is SEHNR, CDR2 FQNEAQ, per germline (reference sequence). The CDR3 length is 15 residues. The CDR3 is CASSYGAGANTEAFF. CDR3 coding DNA: TGTGCCAGCAGCTACGGTGCAGGGGCGAACACTGAAGCTTTCTTT.

V is TRBV5-1 and J is TRBJ1-4, with D perhaps TRBD1 (5 bases). The CDR3 consists of 13 residues. From germline, CDR1 is SGHRS and CDR2 YFSETQ. V dropped 5 bases and J dropped 0 bases, with 5 bases sitting between them. The CDR3 nucleotides read TGCGCCAGCAGAGGGGCAACTAATGAAAAACTGTTTTTT. It codes for CASRGATNEKLFF.

Only one count was recorded for this clone. The chain employs TRBV5-1 and TRBJ1-2, with D possibly being TRBD1 (6 bases). CDR1 SGHRS and CDR2 YFSETQ come from the germline V gene. This CDR3 is built from 15 residues. Trimming took off 4 bases at V and 3 bases at J, with 16 bases between the two ends. The CDR3 here is CASSQGGQTYYGYTF. The CDR3 nucleotides read TGCGCCAGCAGCCAGGGAGGACAGACATACTATGGCTACACCTTC.

The J gene is TRBJ2-1, the V gene TRBV6-6, with a possible D match to TRBD1 (6 bases). The CDR3 consists of 14 residues. The germline V gene encodes CDR1 MNHNY and CDR2 SVGAGI (reference sequence). Trimming left V 0 bases short and J 6 bases short, with 9 bases between. CDR3 DNA: TGTGCCAGCAGTTACTCGGGGGCGAGCAATGAGCAGTTCTTC. This encodes CASSYSGASNEQFF.

DNA for the CDR3: TGCAGCTCTGAGGCTAGCGGGCCCGAGCAGTTCTTC. Translating gives CSSEASGPEQFF. V and J are TRBV29-1 and TRBJ2-1, with 8 nucleotides matching TRBD2. This CDR3 has 12 residues. Germline V gene sequence: CDR1 SQVTM, CDR2 ANQGSEA. Trimming removed 8 bases from V and 10 bases from J; junction bases left unmatched: 10.

For this clone: Other nucleotide sequences in the sample specify the same CDR3. The chain couples TRBV18 to TRBJ2-5; D is uncertain. This CDR3 has 13 amino acids. Germline CDR1 and CDR2: KGHSH and LQKENI. Trimming removed 2 bases at V and 5 bases at J, with 9 bases between. The CDR3 sequence is CASSPGQEETQYF. The DNA for the CDR3 is TGTGCCAGCTCACCAGGCCAGGAGGAGACCCAGTACTTC.